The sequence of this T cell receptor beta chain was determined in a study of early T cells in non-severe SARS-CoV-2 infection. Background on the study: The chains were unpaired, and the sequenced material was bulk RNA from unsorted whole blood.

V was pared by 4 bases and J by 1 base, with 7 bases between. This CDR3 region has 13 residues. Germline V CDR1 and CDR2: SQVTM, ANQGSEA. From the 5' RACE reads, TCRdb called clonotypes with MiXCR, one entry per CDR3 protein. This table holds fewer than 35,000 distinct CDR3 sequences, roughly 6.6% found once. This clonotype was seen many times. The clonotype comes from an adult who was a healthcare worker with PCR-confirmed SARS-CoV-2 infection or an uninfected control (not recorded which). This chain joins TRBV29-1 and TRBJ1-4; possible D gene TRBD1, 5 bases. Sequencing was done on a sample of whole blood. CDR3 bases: TGCAGCGTTGCAAGGGGAACTAATGAAAAACTGTTTTTT. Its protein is CSVARGTNEKLFF. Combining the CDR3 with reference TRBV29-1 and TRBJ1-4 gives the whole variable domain SAVISQKPSRDICQRGTSLTIQCQVDSQVTMMFWYRQQPGQSLTLIATANQGSEATYESGFVIDKFPISRPNLTFSTLTVSNMSPEDSSIYLCSVARGTNEKLFFGSGTQLSVL.